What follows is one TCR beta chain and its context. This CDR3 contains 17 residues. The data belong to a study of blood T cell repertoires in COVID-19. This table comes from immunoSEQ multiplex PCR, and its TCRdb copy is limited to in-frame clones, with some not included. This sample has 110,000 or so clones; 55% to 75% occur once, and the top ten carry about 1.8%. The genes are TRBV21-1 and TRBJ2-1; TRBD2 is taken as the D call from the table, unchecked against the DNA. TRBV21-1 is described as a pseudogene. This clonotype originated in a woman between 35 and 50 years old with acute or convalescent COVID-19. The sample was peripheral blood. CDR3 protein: CASSPGGWGRTYNEQFF. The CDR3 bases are TGTGCCAGCAGCCCCGGAGGGTGGGGGAGGACTTACAATGAGCAGTTCTTC.